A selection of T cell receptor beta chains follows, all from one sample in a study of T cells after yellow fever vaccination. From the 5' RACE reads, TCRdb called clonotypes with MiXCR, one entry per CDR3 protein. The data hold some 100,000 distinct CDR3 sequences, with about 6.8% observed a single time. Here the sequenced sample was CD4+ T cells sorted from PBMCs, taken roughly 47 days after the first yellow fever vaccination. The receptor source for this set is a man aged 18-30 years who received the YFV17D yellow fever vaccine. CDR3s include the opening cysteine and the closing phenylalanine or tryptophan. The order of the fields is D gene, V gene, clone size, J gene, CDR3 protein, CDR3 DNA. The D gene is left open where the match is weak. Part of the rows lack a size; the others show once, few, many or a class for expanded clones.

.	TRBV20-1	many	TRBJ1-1	CSAREGWNTEAFF	TGCAGTGCTAGGGAAGGGTGGAACACTGAAGCTTTCTTT
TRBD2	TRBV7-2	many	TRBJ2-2	CASSFSGGAVPGELFF	TGTGCCAGCAGCTTTAGCGGGGGGGCGGTCCCCGGGGAGCTGTTTTTT
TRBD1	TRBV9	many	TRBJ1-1	CASSLTGATEAFF	TGTGCCAGCAGCCTCACAGGGGCAACTGAAGCTTTCTTT
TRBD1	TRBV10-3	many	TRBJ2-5	CAISGTGQETQYF	TGTGCCATCAGTGGGACAGGGCAAGAGACCCAGTACTTC
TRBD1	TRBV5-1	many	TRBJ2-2	CASSLDRVTGELFF	TGCGCCAGCAGCCTGGACAGGGTAACCGGGGAGCTGTTTTTT
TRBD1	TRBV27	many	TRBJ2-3	CASSLGEGQGVTLGTDTQYF	TGTGCCAGCAGTTTAGGCGAAGGACAGGGGGTCACATTGGGCACAGATACGCAGTATTTT
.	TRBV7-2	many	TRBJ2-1	CASLITPRDEQFF	TGTGCCAGCTTAATAACCCCTCGGGATGAGCAGTTCTTC
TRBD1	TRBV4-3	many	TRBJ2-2	CASSQEGNDAGGMTGELFF	TGCGCCAGCAGCCAAGAGGGGAACGACGCAGGGGGCATGACCGGGGAGCTGTTTTTT
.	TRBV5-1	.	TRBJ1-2	CASSLGPSGSGGYTF	TGCGCCAGCAGCTTGGGACCCTCAGGGTCCGGAGGCTACACCTTC
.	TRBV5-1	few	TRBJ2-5	CASSLGASGTRETQYF	TGCGCCAGCAGCTTGGGGGCCTCCGGGACACGGGAGACCCAGTACTTC
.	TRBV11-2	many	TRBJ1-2	CASSSRPREGYTF	TGTGCCAGCAGCTCACGACCCAGGGAAGGCTACACCTTC
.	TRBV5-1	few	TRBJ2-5	CASSPAPAGGLSQETQYF	TGCGCCAGCAGCCCTGCCCCCGCTGGAGGCCTGTCCCAAGAGACCCAGTACTTC
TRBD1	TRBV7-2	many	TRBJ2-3	CASSPGDRDSVTQYF	TGTGCCAGCAGCCCAGGGGACAGAGACTCAGTTACGCAGTATTTT
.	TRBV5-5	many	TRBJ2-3	CASSLWDSTDTQYF	TGTGCCAGCAGCTTGTGGGACAGCACAGATACGCAGTATTTT
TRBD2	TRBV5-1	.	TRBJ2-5	CASSPSGGREETQYF	TGCGCCAGCAGCCCTAGCGGGGGCCGGGAAGAGACCCAGTACTTC
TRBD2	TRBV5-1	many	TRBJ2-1	CASRIAGGPGYNEQFF	TGCGCCAGCAGGATAGCGGGGGGGCCTGGATACAATGAGCAGTTCTTC
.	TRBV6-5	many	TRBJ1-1	CASSYDKGRNEAFF	TGTGCCAGCAGTTACGATAAGGGACGCAATGAAGCTTTCTTT
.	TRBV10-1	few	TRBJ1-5	CASSETPGRLHQPQHF	TGCGCCAGCAGTGAGACCCCGGGACGTCTACATCAGCCCCAGCATTTT
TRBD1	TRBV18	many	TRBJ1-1	CASSPLTGAPNTEAFF	TGTGCCAGCTCACCACTAACAGGGGCCCCGAACACTGAAGCTTTCTTT
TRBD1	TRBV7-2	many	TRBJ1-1	CASSLAGTAVGAFF	TGTGCCAGCAGCTTAGCCGGGACAGCGGTCGGAGCTTTCTTT
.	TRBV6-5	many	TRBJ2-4	CASIRRGLAKNIQYF	TGTGCCAGCATTAGACGGGGCCTGGCCAAAAACATTCAGTACTTC
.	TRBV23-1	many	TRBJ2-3	CASSRSSGGTDTQYF	TGCGCCAGCAGCCGGTCGTCCGGAGGCACAGATACGCAGTATTTT
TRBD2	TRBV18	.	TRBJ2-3	CASSPNLAGEGDTQYF	TGTGCCAGCTCACCAAACCTAGCGGGGGAGGGAGATACGCAGTATTTT
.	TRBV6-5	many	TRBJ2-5	CASSSSGPGGTQYF	.
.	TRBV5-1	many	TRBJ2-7	CASSLVGGLGAYEQYF	TGCGCCAGCAGCTTGGTTGGAGGGTTGGGAGCCTACGAGCAGTACTTC
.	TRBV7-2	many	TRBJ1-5	CASSGRFPGGPQHF	TGTGCCAGCAGCGGCCGGTTCCCCGGGGGGCCCCAGCATTTT
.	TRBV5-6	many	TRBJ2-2	CASSLGAGNTGELFF	TGTGCCAGCAGCTTGGGAGCAGGGAACACCGGGGAGCTGTTTTTT